Below, 5 T cell receptor beta chains from the same sample are listed, as sequenced in a study of T cell changes during pregnancy in multiple sclerosis. Sequencing used immunoSEQ multiplex PCR; TCRdb keeps in-frame clones, though not all of them. The top ten hold roughly 0.45% of the sample, which has fewer than 35,000 clones, 90% seen once. The specimen comprised CD4+ T cells from peripheral blood mononuclear cells, sampled in the second trimester of pregnancy. Source of these receptors: a female donor in good health, enrolled as a control in a pregnancy study.

The chain links TRBV29-1 to TRBJ2-7; a possible D gene is TRBD2 (5 bases). The CDR3 has 11 residues. Trimming shortened V by 2 bases and J by 3 bases, and 5 bases separated the two germline ends. Germline CDR1 and CDR2: SQVTM and ANQGSEA. The CDR3: CSVERDYEQYF. The CDR3 coding sequence is TGCAGCGTTGAACGGGACTACGAGCAGTACTTC.

This clone was seen only once. V is TRBV4-2 and J is TRBJ2-3; tentative D call: TRBD2 (5 bases). V dropped 0 bases and J dropped 0 bases, with 25 bases sitting between them. Germline CDR1 and CDR2: LGHNA and YNFKEQ. The CDR3 is made up of 21 amino acids. The CDR3 DNA reads TGTGCCAGCAGCCAAGATAGTAGCGCCGGGGAGTTTCGTCCTAGCACAGATACGCAGTATTTT. Translating gives CASSQDSSAGEFRPSTDTQYF.

The CDR3 is CASRRPGQGPSGANVLTF. The DNA for the CDR3 is TGTGCCAGCAGGCGTCCGGGACAGGGTCCCTCTGGGGCCAACGTCCTGACTTTC. This rearrangement joins TRBV11-2 to TRBJ2-6; 9 nucleotides line up with TRBD1. After removal of 6 bases from V and 0 bases from J, the junction contained 9 bases not matched to a gene. CDR1 is SGHAT and CDR2 is FQNNGV in the germline V gene. This CDR3 is 18 amino acids long.

A single count supports this clone. The chain has TRBV30 and TRBJ2-5; either TRBD1 or TRBD2 may supply D (5 bases each). CDR1 GTSNPN and CDR2 SVGIG come from the germline V gene (reference sequence). There are 12 residues in the CDR3. V gave up 7 bases and J gave up 5 bases, with 14 bases separating them. The CDR3 region has the DNA TGTGCCTTGAGGGTGGGGCCGGAGACCCAGTACTTC. It codes for CALRVGPETQYF.

The chain couples TRBV2 to TRBJ2-2; D gene uncertain. The germline CDR1 and CDR2 sequences are SNHLY and FYNNEI. Trimming removed 0 bases from V and 6 bases from J, with 11 bases in between. The CDR3 is made up of 15 amino acids. The CDR3 loop reads CASSEALPGPGELFF. For the CDR3, the DNA is TGTGCCAGCAGTGAAGCGCTTCCAGGCCCCGGGGAGCTGTTTTTT.